The rows below give T cell receptor beta chains drawn from one sample of a study of shared clonotypes between healthy human individuals. Some clones are missing from TCRdb's copy, which holds only in-frame ones; the method was immunoSEQ multiplex PCR. In the table there are a few hundred thousand clones, around 86% of which are singletons. Source material: memory CD8+ T cells sorted from blood. All receptors come from a man in his late teens or twenties in good health. Both conserved end residues are trimmed from each CDR3. The size of a clone is reported for some rows only, either as once, few or many, or as a class for expanded clones.

j_gene,abundance,v_gene,CDR3aa
TRBJ2-4,.,TRBV5-1,ASSFRGNIQY
TRBJ2-7,.,TRBV5-6,ASSLIKGSYEQY
TRBJ1-2,few,TRBV7-2,ASSLYAGTYSGDGYT
TRBJ1-4,.,TRBV4-1,ASSRRGSTNEKLF
TRBJ2-1,.,TRBV4-3,ASSQESAPYYNEQF
TRBJ2-7,.,TRBV13,ASSPSGLADYEQY
TRBJ2-7,.,TRBV6-1,ASRNDGYSYEQY
TRBJ2-2,.,TRBV9,ASSVVPAGEYTGELF
TRBJ1-2,.,TRBV28,AGQQGASLDYGYT
TRBJ1-6,.,TRBV5-4,ASSDGPGNSPLH
TRBJ2-7,.,TRBV6-5,ASSYHAALEQY
TRBJ2-2,.,TRBV5-4,ASSYDRGVNTGELF
TRBJ2-3,.,TRBV7-9,ASSETGQGITDTQY
TRBJ1-1,.,TRBV28,ATRTMNTEAF
TRBJ1-1,.,TRBV27,ASSDGMNMNTEAF
TRBJ1-5,.,TRBV19,ASSIKVQDSNQPQH
TRBJ2-7,.,TRBV9,ASSPTGSNSYEQY
TRBJ2-7,.,TRBV6-6,ASSSGTSGEPYEQY
TRBJ2-1,.,TRBV5-1,ASSSTPGQGEYNEQF
TRBJ1-1,.,TRBV2,ASTPNTEAF
TRBJ1-4,.,TRBV7-2,ASSFSHRGRIQKLF
TRBJ2-1,.,TRBV27,ASSPHGRGIYNEQF
TRBJ2-3,.,TRBV7-9,ASSPGLAGVTDTQY
TRBJ1-1,once,TRBV4-1,ASSQVLNTEAF
TRBJ1-2,.,TRBV10-3,AITQGGPNYGYT
TRBJ1-2,.,TRBV11-3,ASSLHGYGYT
TRBJ2-7,.,TRBV6-1,ASSEQAGSSYEQY
TRBJ2-7,.,TRBV5-1,ASSLDLGSPYEQY
TRBJ2-5,.,TRBV4-1,ASSQDPTGAQETQY
TRBJ2-7,.,TRBV27,ASSLAGIAYEQY
TRBJ1-2,few,TRBV9,ASSAGTNNNYGYT
TRBJ2-5,.,TRBV28,ASSPTGTGSRETQY
TRBJ1-3,.,TRBV15,ATSRERSSGNTIY
TRBJ2-7,.,TRBV10-1,ASSENLDYEQY
TRBJ2-7,.,TRBV7-9,ASSLAGTAYEQY
TRBJ1-6,.,TRBV4-3,ASSQVPDSSYNSPLH
TRBJ2-1,.,TRBV7-6,ASSSLREEQF
TRBJ2-7,.,TRBV13,ASSPGTGKGEQY
TRBJ1-4,.,TRBV6-4,ASDVRNRQGAHGNEKLF
TRBJ2-7,.,TRBV7-8,ASRQDRIGPYEQY
TRBJ1-4,.,TRBV25-1,ATDAPVEDRANEKLF
TRBJ2-2,few,TRBV7-9,ATSGQNYAGELF
TRBJ1-1,.,TRBV28,ASSLGNVNTEAF
TRBJ2-1,.,TRBV6-1,ASSEGTITYNEQF
TRBJ1-1,.,TRBV7-3,ASSLGPYTEAF
TRBJ1-1,many,TRBV7-9,ASRGNGGSEAF
TRBJ1-1,few,TRBV27,ASSLTMNTEAF
TRBJ2-3,.,TRBV10-2,ASMDPMGQY
TRBJ1-5,.,TRBV11-2,ASSPRGLPGQPQH
TRBJ2-7,.,TRBV27,ASSPSAGHYEQY
TRBJ2-1,.,TRBV27,ASSFPGNEQF
TRBJ2-7,.,TRBV4-3,ASSQDIHGGGRSHYEQY
TRBJ2-1,.,TRBV7-3,ASSLSLDYPEQF
TRBJ2-1,.,TRBV6-5,ASSYGTGEQF
TRBJ1-2,.,TRBV27,ASSLLGVANYGYT
TRBJ1-2,few,TRBV4-1,ASSPAVRTALYGYT
TRBJ2-5,.,TRBV7-8,ASSLVRVGETQY